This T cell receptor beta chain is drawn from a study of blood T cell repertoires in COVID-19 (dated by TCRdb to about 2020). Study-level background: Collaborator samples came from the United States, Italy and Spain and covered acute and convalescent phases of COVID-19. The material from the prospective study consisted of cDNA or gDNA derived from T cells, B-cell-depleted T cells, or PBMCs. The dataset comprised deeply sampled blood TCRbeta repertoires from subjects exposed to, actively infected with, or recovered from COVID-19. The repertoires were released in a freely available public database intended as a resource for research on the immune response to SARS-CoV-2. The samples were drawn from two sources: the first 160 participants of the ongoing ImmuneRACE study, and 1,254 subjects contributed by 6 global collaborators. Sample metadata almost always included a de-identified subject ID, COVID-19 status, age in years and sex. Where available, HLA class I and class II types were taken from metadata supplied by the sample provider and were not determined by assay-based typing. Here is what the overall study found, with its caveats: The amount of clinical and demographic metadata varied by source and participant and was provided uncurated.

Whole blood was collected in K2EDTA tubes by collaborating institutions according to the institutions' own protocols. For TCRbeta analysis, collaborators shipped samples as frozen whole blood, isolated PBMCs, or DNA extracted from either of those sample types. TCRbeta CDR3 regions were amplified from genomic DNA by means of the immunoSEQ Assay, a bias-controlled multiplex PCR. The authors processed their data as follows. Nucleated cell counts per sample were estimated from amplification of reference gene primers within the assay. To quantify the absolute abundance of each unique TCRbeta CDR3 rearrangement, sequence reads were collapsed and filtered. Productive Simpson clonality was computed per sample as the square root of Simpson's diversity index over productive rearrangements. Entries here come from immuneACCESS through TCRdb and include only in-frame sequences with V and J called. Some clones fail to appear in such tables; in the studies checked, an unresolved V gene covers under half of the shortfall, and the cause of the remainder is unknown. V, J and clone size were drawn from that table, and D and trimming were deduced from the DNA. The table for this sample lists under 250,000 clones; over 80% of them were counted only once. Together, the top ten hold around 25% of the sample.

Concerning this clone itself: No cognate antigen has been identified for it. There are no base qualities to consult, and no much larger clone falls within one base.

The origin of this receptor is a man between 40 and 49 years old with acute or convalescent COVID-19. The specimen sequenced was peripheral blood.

CDR3 reads: CATWGTDNEKLFF. The base sequence is TGTGCCACCTGGGGGACAGATAATGAAAAACTGTTTTTT. The V and J segments used are TRBV12-3 or TRBV12-4 and TRBJ1-4; the central 7 bases match TRBD1. From the cysteine up to the phenylalanine, the CDR3 has a length of 13 residues. This entry keeps only the CDR3 DNA: 39 bases, framed from base 1. Germline trimming amounts to 10 bases on V and 4 bases on J, with 6 as the count of junction bases outside the gene matches.